This T cell receptor (beta chain) originates from a study of PD-1 blockade in classical Hodgkin lymphoma (TCRdb year 2020). Background for the entire study: Nivolumab dosing was 3 mg/kg intravenously every 2 weeks, continuing until either disease progression or unacceptable toxicity. The study used TCR beta sequencing and CyTOF to define a peripheral blood immune signature of response to PD-1 blockade in classical Hodgkin lymphoma. The paper as a whole reports these results and caveats: Patients starting nivolumab less than 1 year after ASCT had lower diversity and were excluded from later analyses to avoid confounding by immune reconstitution. Trial patients achieving complete response had baseline diversity similar to newly diagnosed patients, whereas partial responders and progressors had significantly lower diversity. Baseline TCR diversity was reported to be lower in newly diagnosed patients than in healthy donors, and even lower in relapsed/refractory patients. A significant rise by C4D1 was seen in CD4+ but not CD8+ TCR diversity (p=0.0027 vs p=0.16), with the rise being most apparent in complete responders (p=0.02). The study covered only a single clinical trial cohort, and the causes of the repertoire differences, possibly disease activity or prior therapy, were still not defined.

Points on this clone: There is no known antigen for this receptor. There are no base qualities to consult, and no much larger clone falls within one base.

From the cysteine through the phenylalanine, the CDR3 covers 17 amino acids. The only DNA kept is the CDR3, 51 bases in frame from the first base. V and J lose 4 bases and 0 bases, and a span of 18 bases separates them. For CDR1 and CDR2, the germline V gene (reference sequence) lists LNHDA and SQIVND. The Qiagen DNeasy kit was used to extract genomic DNA both from unsorted PBMCs and from the negatively selected CD4+ and CD8+ fractions. TCR beta CDR3 regions were amplified by immunoSEQ multiplex PCR using primers annealing to V and J segments. Amplification bias was minimized using a synthetic immune receptor repertoire, and residual bias was removed computationally after sequencing. The original pipeline was this. Custom Python scripts were used to quantify repertoire diversity as the Shannon entropy index. Unsorted, CD4+ and CD8+ repertoires were examined separately, except in combined analyses, for which CD4+ and CD8+ sequences were merged in silico. Clonal expansion was defined as at least a 2-fold frequency increase after treatment relative to C1D1, with a pseudocount of 0.5 for undetected baseline clones. Clones with 0 or 1 copy at C1D1 were defined as singleton clones, while clones with 2 or more copies were defined as non-singleton clones. Clones expanded in unsorted samples were annotated as CD4+, CD8+ or unknown by matching protein sequences in sorted samples from the same patient. Diversity changes from C1D1 to C4D1 were tested in paired samples using Wilcoxon tests. Here the immuneACCESS table is served through TCRdb, limited to in-frame sequences with V and J called. Missing clones are a known gap in these copies; in checked studies unresolved V genes cover under half, and the rest lacks a known reason. The V and J calls and clone size were taken over from that table, and D and trimming were inferred from the DNA. The sample records 35,000 to 55,000 clones, around 72% of which are singletons. The ten largest clones capture about 3% of the sample.

Read against the paper, the sample's time point label means: cycle 2 day 1 (C2D1) of nivolumab. Relapse after autologous stem cell transplantation had occurred in all trial patients, and cohorts A, B and C were distinguished by prior brentuximab vedotin exposure. The trial cohort included 56 patients with relapsed/refractory classical Hodgkin lymphoma, and each patient had a best overall response of complete response, partial response or progressive disease. Single-agent nivolumab was administered to trial patients in the multi-cohort phase II CheckMate 205 trial. Best overall response was determined by an independent review committee according to the 2007 International Working Group response criteria. Trial PBMCs were collected immediately before nivolumab initiation (C1D1) and during therapy at cycle 2 day 1 and cycle 4 day 1. After peripheral blood was drawn into 8 mL Vacutainer Cell Preparation Tubes, PBMCs were isolated by centrifugation and then cryopreserved.

The chain joins TRBV19 to TRBJ2-5; TRBD1 is a possible D gene, resting on 5 matching bases. The sequenced sample was peripheral blood mononuclear cells (PBMCs), obtained before the second cycle of nivolumab. This clonotype was obtained from a human donor with classical Hodgkin lymphoma. Here is the DNA: TGTGCCAGTAGTACCGCAGTCGACAGTGACGACCAAGAGACCCAGTACTTC. Its amino acids are CASSTAVDSDDQETQYF.